The 26 T cell receptor beta chains in this list originate from one sample, sequenced in a study of OX40 agonist ivuxolimab in advanced cancers. The table came from immunoSEQ multiplex PCR; TCRdb's copy has only in-frame clones and leaves some out. The sample contains 70,000 or so clones, 80% to 85% of which appear only once. Sequenced material: CD4+ or CD8+ T cells sorted from blood, taken in a trial of the OX40 agonist ivuxolimab. The receptors were sampled from an adult with an advanced solid tumor such as melanoma, head and neck, liver or kidney cancer.

The V gene is TRBV5-1, the J gene TRBJ2-1, with no clear D. The germline V gene has CDR1 SGHRS and CDR2 YFSETQ. This CDR3 region has 15 residues. V was shortened by 9 bases and J by 5 bases, with 21 bases between the two germline ends. The CDR3 nucleotides are TGCGCCAACCATCCTAACCCTGGGTTGCACAATGAGCAGTTCTTC. Translated, it gives CANHPNPGLHNEQFF.

The chain joins TRBV5-5 to TRBJ1-5; D not resolved. CDR3 size: 13 residues. Germline V gene sequence: CDR1 SGHKS, CDR2 YYEKEE (reference sequence). V lost 0 bases and J lost 6, with 7 bases in between. CDR3 bases: TGTGCCAGCAGCTTGGAACTGCGTCAGCCCCAGCATTTT. This codes for CASSLELRQPQHF.

This rearrangement joins TRBV18 to TRBJ2-1; possibly TRBD2 for D (5 bases). Germline values: CDR1 KGHSH, CDR2 LQKENI. CDR3 size: 16 residues. The V gene lost 3 bases and the J gene lost 5 bases, with 17 bases spanning the gap. The CDR3 region has the DNA TGTGCCAGCTCACCTCAACCGAGCGGACCCAACAATGAGCAGTTCTTC. Encoded protein: CASSPQPSGPNNEQFF.

The V and J genes are TRBV19 and TRBJ2-5, with 9 bases that match TRBD2. In germline, CDR1 is LNHDA, CDR2 SQIVND (reference sequence). V lost 4 bases to trimming and J lost 4 bases; unmatched junction nucleotides: 7. There are 15 residues in the CDR3. The CDR3 is CASSSLAGVGETQYF. The CDR3, as DNA: TGTGCCAGTAGTAGCTTAGCGGGAGTGGGAGAGACCCAGTACTTC.

The chain recombines TRBV5-1 with TRBJ1-4, with D perhaps TRBD1 (5 bases). The CDR3 is made up of 13 amino acids. Looked up from germline, CDR1 is SGHRS and CDR2 is YFSETQ. Trimming took off 0 bases at V and 13 bases at J, with 13 bases between the two ends. CDR3: CASSLDVGTRLFF. CDR3 in DNA: TGCGCCAGCAGCTTGGACGTAGGGACCAGACTGTTTTTT.

The J gene is TRBJ2-7, the V gene TRBV2, with 9 bases identical to TRBD2. This CDR3 region has 15 residues. The germline V gene has CDR1 SNHLY and CDR2 FYNNEI. Germline trimming cut 6 bases from V and 2 bases from J; bases unmatched to any gene: 8. CDR3 sequence: CASSFSGLATYEQYF. CDR3 in DNA: TGTGCCAGCAGCTTCTCGGGACTAGCTACCTACGAGCAGTACTTC.

The gene calls are TRBV23-1 and TRBJ2-1, with 14 bases lining up with TRBD2. Being an ORF, TRBV23-1 has a function that is uncertain. This CDR3 region has 16 residues. Trimming cost V 6 bases and J 3 bases; bases outside gene matches: 4. The DNA of the CDR3 is TGCGCCAGCAGGAGACTAGCGGGGGGGGTCTACAATGAGCAGTTCTTC. This sequence encodes CASRRLAGGVYNEQFF.

Worth noting for this clone: A junction boundary mismatches the germline segment, possibly from a read error. The chain uses TRBV6-5 and TRBJ2-3, with D possibly matching TRBD1 (5 bases). CDR3 length equals 16 residues. The germline gives CDR1 MNHEY, CDR2 SVGAGI. The CDR3 loop is CASSNSARKGTDTQYF. CDR3 DNA sequence: TGTGCCAGCAGTAACTCCGCTAGGAAGGGGACAGATACGCAGTATTTT.

The chain has TRBV19 and TRBJ2-7; 12 positions match TRBD2. This CDR3 has 17 residues. With V trimmed by 6 bases and J by 7 bases, 16 bases remained unmatched. CDR1 is LNHDA and CDR2 is SQIVND in the germline V gene (reference sequence). CDR3 sequence reads: CASSQALAGGPRMEQYF. For the CDR3, the DNA is TGTGCCAGTAGCCAGGCGCTAGCGGGAGGGCCTAGGATGGAGCAGTACTTC.

Concerning this clone: Other nucleotide sequences in the sample specify the same CDR3. The V and J genes are TRBV5-6 and TRBJ2-7; tentative D call: TRBD1 (5 bases). Trimming stripped 0 bases from V and 5 bases from J, with 6 bases between. Germline CDR1 reads SGHDT; CDR2 reads YYEEEE. The CDR3 spans 12 residues. Here the CDR3 DNA reads TGTGCCAGCAGCTTGGTAGGGGACGAGCAGTACTTC. It is translated as CASSLVGDEQYF.

The chain joins TRBV6-5 to TRBJ2-7; 8 bases are shared with TRBD1. J was trimmed by 3 bases and V by 2 bases; bases with no gene match: 3. The germline V gene has CDR1 MNHEY and CDR2 SVGAGI. This CDR3 region has 14 residues. Written as DNA, the CDR3 is TGTGCCAGCAGTTACGGAGACAGGGGCTACGAGCAGTACTTC. Amino acids: CASSYGDRGYEQYF.

Only one count was recorded for this clone. This sequence joins TRBV10-3 and TRBJ2-1; possible D gene TRBD2, 6 bases. Looked up from germline, CDR1 is ENHRY and CDR2 is SYGVKD. Trimming cost V 3 bases and J 5 bases, with 11 bases left between them. The CDR3 totals 14 residues. DNA for the CDR3: TGTGCCATCAGTGAACGGGGGAAAGACAATGAGCAGTTCTTC. Its protein is CAISERGKDNEQFF.

The rearrangement uses TRBV4-2 and TRBJ2-1, with a possible D match to TRBD2 (6 bases). Germline V lookup: CDR1 LGHNA, CDR2 YNFKEQ. The CDR3 sequence is 16 residues long. V lost 4 bases to trimming and J lost 4 bases, with 17 bases between them. CDR3 sequence reads: CASSRLGSGKYNEQFF. CDR3 nucleotide sequence: TGTGCCAGCAGCCGCCTGGGTAGCGGCAAGTACAATGAGCAGTTCTTC.

The chain couples TRBV7-2 to TRBJ2-2, with 15 bases matching TRBD2. CDR1 SGHTA and CDR2 FQGNSA come from the germline V gene. Unmatched junction bases numbered 1, after V lost 5 bases and J lost 6 bases. The CDR3 length is 15 residues. CDR3 sequence (DNA): TGTGCCAGCAGCAGGACTAGCGGGAGGGCCGGGGAGCTGTTTTTT. It is translated as CASSRTSGRAGELFF.

The chain has TRBV28 and TRBJ2-7; no firm D call. CDR1 is MDHEN, CDR2 SYDVKM, per germline. The CDR3 spans 12 residues. Trimming shortened V by 1 base and J by 6 bases, and 7 bases separated the two germline ends. CDR3 sequence (DNA): TGTGCCAGCAGTTTATCGTTGGGCGAGCAGTACTTC. It translates to CASSLSLGEQYF.

The genes are TRBV6-1 and TRBJ2-7; D remains ambiguous. The CDR3 is 15 amino acids. Looked up from germline, CDR1 is MNHNS and CDR2 is SASEGT. Trimming removed 1 base from V and 2 bases from J, with 12 bases in between. As DNA, the CDR3 is TGTGCCAGCAGTGAAGGTACTGCAGGCCCCTACGAGCAGTACTTC. Its translation: CASSEGTAGPYEQYF.

J is TRBJ2-7 and V is TRBV7-9, with D maybe TRBD1 (6 bases). This CDR3 has 14 amino acids. Germline V gene data show CDR1 as SEHNR and CDR2 as FQNEAQ (reference sequence). V was cut by 5 bases and J by 0 bases, with 11 bases left in between. This CDR3 is CASSPNRDSYEQYF. DNA of the CDR3: TGTGCCAGCAGCCCCAACAGGGACTCCTACGAGCAGTACTTC.

The chain recombines TRBV19 with TRBJ1-1; D gene unclear. V gave up 5 bases and J gave up 0 bases, with 13 bases separating them. This CDR3 contains 15 residues. Germline V gives CDR1 LNHDA, CDR2 SQIVND (reference sequence). The CDR3 is CASSSSGRLNTEAFF. In DNA, the CDR3 is TGTGCCAGTAGTTCCTCGGGCAGACTGAACACTGAAGCTTTCTTT.

This clone was seen only a few times. The rearrangement links TRBV5-1 to TRBJ1-4, with D possibly TRBD1 on 5 matching bases. V lost 2 bases to trimming and J lost 5 bases, with 13 bases between them. The CDR3 loop spans 15 amino acids. Per germline, CDR1 SGHRS and CDR2 YFSETQ. CDR3: CASSLATGANEKLFF. CDR3 sequence (DNA): TGCGCCAGCAGCTTAGCAACAGGCGCAAATGAAAAACTGTTTTTT.

The rearrangement links TRBV6-5 to TRBJ2-7; D may be TRBD2 (6 bases). The CDR3 length is 11 residues. Germline values: CDR1 MNHEY, CDR2 SVGAGI. Trimming cost V 6 bases and J 6 bases, with 9 bases left between them. This CDR3 reads CASSRGTEQYF. CDR3 bases: TGTGCCAGCAGCCGGGGGACCGAGCAGTACTTC.

V usage is TRBV18 and J usage is TRBJ1-1; D perhaps matches TRBD1 (5 bases). Trimming took 0 bases from V and 4 from J, leaving 15 bases between them. The CDR3 has 16 amino acids. Germline V gene sequence: CDR1 KGHSH, CDR2 LQKENI. The CDR3 loop is CASSPPGYAGGTEAFF. The CDR3, as DNA: TGTGCCAGCTCACCACCTGGGTATGCGGGGGGCACTGAAGCTTTCTTT.

This clone was seen a handful of times. The genes are TRBV6-5 and TRBJ1-2; tentatively, D is TRBD1 (6 bases). Trimming left V 8 bases short and J 2 bases short, with 12 bases between. The CDR3 length is 13 residues. Germline V CDR1 and CDR2: MNHEY, SVGAGI. The CDR3 here is CASGAGQNYGYTF. The DNA of the CDR3 is TGTGCCAGCGGGGCAGGACAGAACTATGGCTACACCTTC.

The genes are TRBV11-3 and TRBJ2-3; 7 nucleotides align to TRBD1. Germline CDR1 SGHNT, CDR2 YENEEA. The CDR3 is 14 amino acids. V lost 4 bases, J lost 5 bases, and 6 bases stayed unmatched. CDR3 protein: CASSSRQGGDTQYF. The DNA of the CDR3 is TGTGCCAGCAGCTCGCGACAGGGTGGAGATACGCAGTATTTT.

In this sample, this clone turned up a few times. The chain is built from TRBV5-1 and TRBJ1-5; weak D call: TRBD1 (5 bases). This CDR3 spans 14 amino acids. Germline V gene sequence: CDR1 SGHRS, CDR2 YFSETQ. Between the trimmed V and J ends, which lost 2 bases and 3 bases, there was a span of 9 bases. The CDR3: CASSLGEFNQPQHF. For the CDR3, the DNA is TGCGCCAGCAGCTTAGGGGAATTCAATCAGCCCCAGCATTTT.

As regards this clone: Given the absence of the conserved phenylalanine or tryptophan at the CDR3 end, a read error is likely. No DNA is shown, since the ends of the CDR3 on it are uncertain; the CDR3 is the one TCRdb lists. The V call is TRBV28, the J call TRBJ1-1; TRBD1 is the table's D call, not checked against the DNA. With termini counted, the CDR3 has 13 amino acids. Germline assignment: CDR1 MDHEN and CDR2 SYDVKM. CDR3 sequence: CASTNPGQPLPTL.

This clone showed up just a few times. The V gene is TRBV27, the J gene TRBJ2-7; TRBD1 agrees at 8 bases. Germline V CDR1 and CDR2: MNHEY, SMNVEV (reference sequence). V shed 9 bases and J 3 bases; nucleotides not matched to a gene: 10. This CDR3 is 14 amino acids long. Written as DNA, the CDR3 is TGTGCCAGTCATCCCCGGGACAGGTTCTACGAGCAGTACTTC. Its protein product is CASHPRDRFYEQYF.